A single sample is the source of the 10 T cell receptor beta chains below, sequenced in a study of blood T cell repertoires in COVID-19. The data were produced by immunoSEQ multiplex PCR, yet TCRdb's version contains in-frame clones alone and is incomplete. The sample gives roughly 360,000 clones, over 80% of which show up once; about 4.9% is in the top ten. The sample consisted of PBMCs or T cells enriched from blood (not recorded which). The origin of the receptors is a woman between 50 and 59 years old who had recovered from COVID-19.

The CDR3 here is CASSATGTEKSYGYTF. In DNA, the CDR3 is TGTGCCAGCAGCGCTACCGGGACAGAAAAATCCTATGGCTACACCTTC. The chain couples TRBV7-9 to TRBJ1-2; TRBD1 matches at 7 bases. This CDR3 has 16 residues. V gave up 5 bases and J gave up 4 bases; unmatched junction bases: 13. CDR1 SEHNR and CDR2 FQNEAQ come from the germline V gene (reference sequence).

V usage is TRBV7-9 and J usage is TRBJ2-3; D possibly corresponds to TRBD2 (6 bases). Trimming removed 1 base at V and 0 bases at J, with 8 bases between. Germline values: CDR1 SEHNR, CDR2 FQNEAQ (reference sequence). The CDR3 contains 15 residues. The CDR3 coding sequence is TGTGCCAGCAGCTTAGGCGGGGCTAGCACAGATACGCAGTATTTT. Its translation is CASSLGGASTDTQYF.

This chain connects TRBV12-3 or TRBV12-4 to TRBJ1-2; D is unclear. The CDR3 runs 13 residues. V was shortened by 6 bases and J by 7 bases, with 15 bases between the two germline ends. CDR3 sequence reads: CASSLSGLSGYTF. The CDR3, as DNA: TGTGCCAGCAGCTTAAGCGGGCTTAGTGGCTACACCTTC.

This sequence joins TRBV15 and TRBJ1-1; tentatively, D is TRBD1 (6 bases). The CDR3 length is 14 residues. From germline, CDR1 is LNHNV and CDR2 YYDKDF (reference sequence). V lost 3 bases and J lost 4, with 12 bases in between. The CDR3 reads CATSSLRGGTEAFF. The CDR3 DNA follows: TGTGCCACCAGCAGCCTAAGAGGGGGCACTGAAGCTTTCTTT.

This clone was picked up one time. This chain connects TRBV3-1 (or the pseudogene TRBV3-2) to TRBJ2-5, with 8 bases fitting TRBD2. This CDR3 region has 14 residues. V shed 6 bases, J shed 5 bases, and the junction held 8 bases outside the gene matches. Germline V gene data show CDR1 as LGHDT and CDR2 as YNNKEL (reference sequence). This chain's CDR3 is CASRPRGGGETQYF. The DNA of the CDR3 is TGTGCCAGCAGGCCTCGGGGGGGAGGGGAGACCCAGTACTTC.

This clone was counted a few times. The junction departs from germline at one end; a sequencing error may be responsible. The chain carries TRBV7-2 and TRBJ1-2; D possibly corresponds to TRBD1 (6 bases). This CDR3 is 13 amino acids long. Germline lookup yields CDR1 SGHTA and CDR2 FQGNSA. CDR3 amino acids: CASRLDRNYGYTF. The CDR3 DNA follows: TGTGCCAGCAGATTAGACAGGAACTATGGCTACACCTTC.

The chain links TRBV7-2 to TRBJ2-1; D may be TRBD1 (6 bases). Germline assignment: CDR1 SGHTA and CDR2 FQGNSA. The CDR3 has 18 residues. Trimming cost V 2 bases and J 12 bases, with 29 bases left between them. CDR3 sequence (DNA): TGTGCCAGCAGCTTAATCCGGGACACTTTAATCTTAGTCAGTGGGCAGTTCTTC. Its translation is CASSLIRDTLILVSGQFF.

This clone has a single count. CDR3 DNA sequence: TGTGCCAGCAGCCAAGTTGGGGGACAGCGTAATTCACCCCTCCACTTT. Encoded protein: CASSQVGGQRNSPLHF. The chain has TRBV3-1 (or the pseudogene TRBV3-2) and TRBJ1-6; 7 nucleotides line up with TRBD1. The germline V gene encodes CDR1 LGHDT and CDR2 YNNKEL (reference sequence). The CDR3 contains 16 residues. Germline trimming cut 1 base from V and 6 bases from J; bases unmatched to any gene: 6.

This clone has ten or more counts. The chain employs TRBV29-1 and TRBJ2-7, with 7 bases matching TRBD1. The V segment lost 7 bases and the J segment 1 base; nucleotides outside the gene matches: 4. Germline V CDR1 and CDR2: SQVTM, ANQGSEA. The CDR3 extends over 12 amino acids. CDR3 DNA sequence: TGCAGCGGCCTGGGACAGTCCTACGAGCAGTACTTC. Translated, it gives CSGLGQSYEQYF.

Comment on this clone: The sample holds other DNA sequences that translate to the same CDR3. The chain links TRBV7-3 to TRBJ2-3, with 9 bases lining up with TRBD1. This CDR3 is 15 amino acids long. Germline CDR1 and CDR2: SGHTA and FQGTGA. Losses at the gene ends were 4 bases for V and 1 base for J; bases not matched to a gene: 3. Written as DNA, the CDR3 is TGTGCCAGCAGCTCCGACAGGGGGGGCACAGATACGCAGTATTTT. Translation gives CASSSDRGGTDTQYF. The entire variable domain, with the rest obtained from reference TRBV7-3 and TRBJ2-3, is as follows: GAGVSQTPSNKVTEKGKYVELRCDPISGHTALYWYRQSLGQGPEFLIYFQGTGAADDSGLPNDRFFAVRPEGSVSTLKIQRTERGDSAVYLCASSSDRGGTDTQYFGPGTRLTVL.